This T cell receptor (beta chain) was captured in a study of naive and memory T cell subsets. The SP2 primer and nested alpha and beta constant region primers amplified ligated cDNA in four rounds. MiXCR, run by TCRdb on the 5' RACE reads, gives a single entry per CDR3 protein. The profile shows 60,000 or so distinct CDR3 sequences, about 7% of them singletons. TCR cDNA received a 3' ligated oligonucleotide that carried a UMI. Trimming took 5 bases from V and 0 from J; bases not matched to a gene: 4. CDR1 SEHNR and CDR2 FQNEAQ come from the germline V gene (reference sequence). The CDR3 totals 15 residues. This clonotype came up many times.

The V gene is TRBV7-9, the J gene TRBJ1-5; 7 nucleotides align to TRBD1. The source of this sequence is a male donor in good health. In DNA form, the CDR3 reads TGTGCCAGCAGCGCGTGGGACAGTAGCAATCAGCCCCAGCATTTT. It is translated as CASSAWDSSNQPQHF.